This T cell receptor beta chain was sequenced for a study of cytomegalovirus exposure and HLA in healthy donors. Findings and limits, study-wide: A classifier reportedly called cytomegalovirus status with high sensitivity and specificity. In a later analysis, HLA-C alleles had the fewest associated TCRs, DRB1 alleles the most.

The ends were cut back, 0 bases at V and 0 bases at J, with 18 bases in the middle. CDR1 is MGHRA and CDR2 is YSYEKL in the germline V gene. CDR3 length: 20 amino acids. The study ran its PCR with 60 Vbeta and 13 Jbeta primers. The method was immunoSEQ multiplex PCR; TCRdb's version includes in-frame clones alone and lacks a portion of them. Here the sample spans 100,000 to 150,000 clones, around 72% being singletons. With regard to this clone: Its cognate antigen is unknown.

The gene calls are TRBV4-1 and TRBJ1-6, with D perhaps TRBD1 (5 bases). This receptor was identified in a young man in good health and CMV-seronegative. Sequencing was done on a sample of PBMCs. The CDR3 reads CASSQDVAGKESSYNSPLHF. DNA of the CDR3: TGCGCCAGCAGCCAAGATGTAGCAGGGAAAGAGAGCTCCTATAATTCACCCCTCCACTTT.